Below, 9 T cell receptor beta chains from the same sample are listed, as sequenced in a study of control samples from healthy donors and cancer patients. Only in-frame clones appear in the TCRdb table, and some are missing; sequencing was by immunoSEQ multiplex PCR. The sample lists about 180,000 clones; around 87% were seen once. The sequencing sample was made of blood. Receptors were obtained from a woman between 50 and 59 years old in good health.

CDR3 amino acids: CAVIRASGNTIYF. The CDR3 bases are TGTGCCGTGATTCGGGCCTCTGGAAACACCATATATTTT. This sequence joins TRBV30 and TRBJ1-3; D not resolved. The CDR3 covers 13 residues. In germline, CDR1 is GTSNPN, CDR2 SVGIG (reference sequence). V lost 8 bases, J lost 0 bases, and 11 bases lay in between.

CDR3 sequence: CASSQLKILQGFDEQYF. CDR3 bases: TGCGCCAGCAGCCAACTCAAGATCTTACAGGGTTTCGACGAGCAGTACTTC. The chain employs TRBV4-1 and TRBJ2-7, with a possible D match to TRBD1 (6 bases). V shed 2 bases and J shed 5 bases, with 22 bases lying between them. The CDR3 is 17 amino acids. Looked up from germline, CDR1 is MGHRA and CDR2 is YSYEKL.

The chain has TRBV7-2 and TRBJ2-3, with D possibly matching TRBD2 (7 bases). Deletions cut 5 bases from V and 2 bases from J, with 20 bases between. The CDR3 loop spans 17 amino acids. The V gene's germline CDR1 is SGHTA and CDR2 FQGNSA. The CDR3 reads CASSHGIGGLTTDTQYF. CDR3 nucleotide sequence: TGTGCCAGCAGCCACGGTATCGGGGGGCTCACCACAGATACGCAGTATTTT.

This chain joins TRBV12-5 and TRBJ2-5; 10 bases are shared with TRBD1. Germline loops: CDR1 LGHNT, CDR2 FRNRAP. V trimming: 8 bases; J trimming: 2 bases; junction bases outside the gene matches: 14. This CDR3 has 17 residues. CDR3 in DNA: TGTGCTAGTTCCCCGAACTTTCCGGGACAGGGGCAAGAGACCCAGTACTTC. This codes for CASSPNFPGQGQETQYF.

This clone has a single count. The chain joins TRBV11-2 to TRBJ2-3; tentatively, D is TRBD2 (7 bases). The V end lost 1 base, the J end lost 6 bases, and 20 bases lay between the germline ends. The CDR3 is made up of 17 amino acids. CDR1 SGHAT and CDR2 FQNNGV come from the germline V gene. CDR3 sequence: CASSLGVGGPGTDTQYF. Written as DNA, the CDR3 is TGTGCCAGCAGCTTAGGTGTGGGGGGGCCCGGGACGGATACGCAGTATTTT.

This sequence joins TRBV28 and TRBJ1-3; D is unclear. The germline V gene has CDR1 MDHEN and CDR2 SYDVKM. CDR3 length equals 15 residues. Trimming took 5 bases from V and 0 from J, leaving 11 bases between them. CDR3 amino acids: CASSRPWGSGNTIYF. The CDR3 DNA reads TGTGCCAGCAGTCGACCGTGGGGCTCTGGAAACACCATATATTTT.

The chain is built from TRBV7-2 and TRBJ2-7; 9 bases match TRBD1. The V segment lost 4 bases and the J segment 3 bases; nucleotides outside the gene matches: 4. The CDR3 length is 14 residues. Germline CDR1 and CDR2: SGHTA and FQGNSA. CDR3 in amino acids: CASSSGTGFYEQYF. DNA of the CDR3: TGTGCCAGCAGCTCCGGGACAGGGTTCTACGAGCAGTACTTC.

The chain employs TRBV19 and TRBJ2-2, with D possibly matching TRBD2 (7 bases). The CDR3 has 18 residues. CDR1 and CDR2 (germline): LNHDA, SQIVND (reference sequence). V was shortened by 7 bases and J by 3 bases, with 24 bases between the two germline ends. CDR3: CASTLGRWGQIDTGELFF. For the CDR3, the DNA is TGTGCCAGTACCCTCGGGAGGTGGGGGCAAATTGACACCGGGGAGCTGTTTTTT. The full variable domain, completed using reference TRBV19 and TRBJ2-2, is DGGITQSPKYLFRKEGQNVTLSCEQNLNHDAMYWYRQDPGQGLRLIYYSQIVNDFQKGDIAEGYSVSREKKESFPLTVTSAQKNPTAFYLCASTLGRWGQIDTGELFFGEGSRLTVL.

This chain uses TRBV28 with TRBJ1-5; unclear D gene. Germline V gives CDR1 MDHEN, CDR2 SYDVKM. CDR3 length equals 16 residues. Trimming stripped 5 bases from V and 2 bases from J, with 16 bases between. The chain's CDR3 is CASSPVPYKGNQPQHF. CDR3 DNA: TGTGCCAGCAGTCCAGTTCCCTACAAGGGCAATCAGCCCCAGCATTTT.